These 6 T cell receptor beta chains were all obtained from the same sample, sequenced in a study of blood T cells in healthy people across ages. A J-beta primer mix and a sample-barcoded 5' primer were used in a second PCR of roughly 7 to 12 cycles. TCRdb re-called the 5' RACE reads through MiXCR, storing one row per CDR3 protein. Among hundreds of thousands of distinct CDR3 sequences listed, 45% to 70% were seen once. The sample taken for sequencing was blood. The receptors were gathered from a man in his forties or fifties in good health.

The rearrangement joins TRBV10-2 to TRBJ2-5, with TRBD1 matching over 8 bases. Losses at the gene ends were 8 bases for V and 9 bases for J; bases not matched to a gene: 11. This CDR3 is 13 amino acids long. Germline-derived CDR1 and CDR2 are WSHSY and SAAADI. The CDR3 DNA is TGCGCCAGCGGGGACAGGCTCGGGGAGGCCCAGTACTTC. It specifies CASGDRLGEAQYF.

The CDR3 nucleotides are TGTGCCAGCAGCCAAGTCGGAGGGGGGACAGGCCCCCCTGGGGCCAACGTCCTGACTTTC. This sequence encodes CASSQVGGGTGPPGANVLTF. V usage is TRBV3-1 and J usage is TRBJ2-6, with 8 bases identical to TRBD1. This CDR3 has 20 residues. CDR1 LGHDT and CDR2 YNNKEL come from the germline V gene (reference sequence). Trimming at V came to 1 base and at J to 2 bases, leaving 13 bases not matched to a gene.

The gene calls are TRBV4-2 and TRBJ1-5, with 8 nucleotides matching TRBD1. Germline-derived CDR1 and CDR2 are LGHNA and YNFKEQ. The CDR3 loop spans 14 amino acids. Unmatched junction bases numbered 2, after V lost 3 bases and J lost 4 bases. CDR3 in amino acids: CASSQDRVNQPQHF. The DNA for the CDR3 is TGTGCCAGCAGCCAGGACAGGGTAAATCAGCCCCAGCATTTT.

The rearrangement uses TRBV20-1 and TRBJ2-1; unclear D gene. With 3 bases removed from V and 5 bases from J, the gap between germline ends came to 14 bases. CDR3 size: 14 residues. Germline V gene lookup returns CDR1 DFQATT and CDR2 SNEGSKA (reference sequence). The DNA of the CDR3 is TGCAGTGCTAGGGGCCCCCGTGCAAACAATGAGCAGTTCTTC. Translating gives CSARGPRANNEQFF.

The gene calls are TRBV28 and TRBJ1-2; TRBD1 is a possible D gene (5 bases). Germline-derived CDR1 and CDR2 are MDHEN and SYDVKM. This CDR3 comprises 13 residues. V shed 10 bases and J shed 3 bases, with 15 bases lying between them. The CDR3 here is CATTRGLDYGYTF. The CDR3 bases are TGTGCCACTACGCGGGGGTTGGACTATGGCTACACCTTC.

The gene calls are TRBV7-2 and TRBJ2-1; 7 bases map to TRBD1. Germline assignment: CDR1 SGHTA and CDR2 FQGNSA. The CDR3 spans 14 residues. V was clipped by 5 bases and J by 7 bases; unmatched bases: 8. CDR3 nucleotide sequence: TGTGCCAGCAGCCCTAGGGGGCCTCGGAATGAGCAGTTCTTC. It yields the protein CASSPRGPRNEQFF.